These T cell receptor beta chains were read from a single sample in a study of T cell clusters in autoimmune cytopenias. Reprocessing the multiplex PCR reads, TCRdb reports a single entry for every CDR3 protein and omits DNA. There are over 2,500 distinct CDR3 sequences in the sample, with 18% held by the top ten. The sequenced sample consisted of peripheral blood. The origin of the receptors is a human donor with an autoimmune cytopenia, with autoimmune hepatitis or in good health (not recorded which). Each CDR3 is given with its conserved first and last residue. The size entry is marked missing in some rows and otherwise reads once, few, many or a size class.

v_gene	abundance	len	j_gene	CDR3aa
TRBV20-1	.	15	TRBJ1-2	CSAPSPTLANYGYTF
TRBV6-5	medium-sized	13	TRBJ2-7	CASSYPGPYEQYF
TRBV20-1	.	15	TRBJ2-1	CSAPSRLDFYNEQFF
TRBV30	medium-sized	15	TRBJ1-4	CAWSGRVYTNEKLFF
TRBV6-5	medium-sized	15	TRBJ1-4	CASKPYRGTNEKLFF
TRBV28	.	12	TRBJ2-3	CASSPRGGTQYF
TRBV28	.	13	TRBJ1-2	CASSLSGSGGYTF
TRBV20-1	.	16	TRBJ2-5	CSARRLAGGNQETQYF
TRBV7-9	.	16	TRBJ2-1	CASSPRVDSGGHEQFF
TRBV13	medium-sized	14	TRBJ2-5	CASSRRLARETQYF
TRBV10-3	.	16	TRBJ1-4	CAISDRGIATNEKLFF
TRBV29-1	medium-sized	14	TRBJ1-2	CSVFGQGHNYGYTF
TRBV28	.	14	TRBJ1-2	CASSGRSDNYGYTF
TRBV27	.	16	TRBJ2-7	CASSLSSGMGGFEQYF
TRBV7-9	.	16	TRBJ1-6	CASSLDRGARNSPLHF
TRBV10-3	medium-sized	19	TRBJ2-2	CAISESRTSTNANTGELFF
TRBV10-3	.	16	TRBJ2-2	CASRTSGSGGTGELFF
TRBV12-3/TRBV12-4	medium-sized	14	TRBJ1-5	CASSFARGNQPQHF
TRBV18	medium-sized	14	TRBJ2-6	CASSPTSGANVLTF
TRBV15	medium-sized	14	TRBJ2-7	CATSRVGGTDEQYF
TRBV10-3	medium-sized	16	TRBJ2-5	CAISKGLAGVQETQYF
TRBV6-6	medium-sized	16	TRBJ2-1	CASRYPAASGSNEQFF
TRBV20-1	.	14	TRBJ1-2	CSASLLQGAGGYTF
TRBV12-3/TRBV12-4	.	13	TRBJ1-1	CASSSQLRSAAFF
TRBV27	medium-sized	20	TRBJ1-6	CASSLKGGGTRSSYNSPLHF
TRBV6-1	.	12	TRBJ2-7	CASIGGGFEQYF
TRBV5-1	medium-sized	13	TRBJ2-7	CASSLAGVHEQYF
TRBV20-1	.	15	TRBJ2-7	CSAIAGGQPSYEQYF
TRBV12-3/TRBV12-4	medium-sized	20	TRBJ2-1	CASSPLPGTDLRSSYNEQFF
TRBV5-1	.	15	TRBJ1-2	CASSSQQGAPGGYTF
TRBV5-6	medium-sized	13	TRBJ2-2	CASSFRDTGELFF
TRBV6-5	.	13	TRBJ2-7	CASGWTGPYEQYF
TRBV20-1	medium-sized	14	TRBJ2-6	CSARAGSGANVLTF
TRBV5-1	medium-sized	16	TRBJ2-2	CASSLVGQANTGELFF
TRBV27	medium-sized	14	TRBJ1-4	CASSPRGRREKLFF
TRBV6-2/TRBV6-3	.	15	TRBJ2-3	CASSEKGQGADTQYF
TRBV27	medium-sized	16	TRBJ1-2	CASSLSGEGNGYGYTF
TRBV20-1	medium-sized	17	TRBJ2-7	CSAPGQGGSLPFHEQYF
TRBV4-3	.	15	TRBJ2-1	CASSQGTSAYNEQFF
TRBV6-5	medium-sized	15	TRBJ1-3	CASSPRRGQRNTIYF
TRBV6-2/TRBV6-3	.	15	TRBJ2-4	CASSKTGIAKNIQYF
TRBV10-3	medium-sized	12	TRBJ2-4	CAISGLSGPRYF
TRBV6-1	large	13	TRBJ2-7	CASSVVAPYEQYF
TRBV7-2	medium-sized	14	TRBJ2-3	CASSSRAVTDTQYF
TRBV27	medium-sized	13	TRBJ2-5	CASSKQDQETQYF
TRBV29-1	large	13	TRBJ1-2	CSVVGTDFYGYTF
TRBV11-2	medium-sized	15	TRBJ2-3	CASSLDPDGMRAQYF
TRBV12-3/TRBV12-4	medium-sized	15	TRBJ2-1	CASSPGGAGGNEQFF
TRBV5-6	medium-sized	13	TRBJ1-4	CASSQKTGGKLFF
TRBV28	.	13	TRBJ1-1	CASSFPLNTEAFF
TRBV27	.	15	TRBJ2-5	CASSRLAGLQETQYF
TRBV10-3	medium-sized	16	TRBJ2-2	CAISVGVEVRAGELFF
TRBV28	.	16	TRBJ2-1	CASSAHRLSSYNEQFF
TRBV20-1	.	12	TRBJ1-5	CSAARTDQPQHF
TRBV12-3/TRBV12-4	medium-sized	13	TRBJ2-1	CASSFRRNNEQFF
TRBV5-1	medium-sized	17	TRBJ2-5	CASSNGGRLRGQETQYF
TRBV6-5	medium-sized	14	TRBJ1-2	CASSYQQGVYGYTF
TRBV7-9	.	16	TRBJ1-5	CASSLGGGLDNQPQHF
TRBV12-3/TRBV12-4	medium-sized	15	TRBJ2-5	CASSPDRGRAETQYF